The 13 T cell receptor beta chains below all came from one sample that was sequenced in a study of blood T cells in healthy people across ages. A second PCR of about 7 to 12 cycles used a sample-barcoded 5' primer and a J-beta primer mix. TCRdb redid the calling of the 5' RACE reads with MiXCR, one entry per CDR3 protein. The sample records about 1.4 million distinct CDR3 sequences, around 59% being singletons. The sequenced sample was blood. The receptors originated from a man between 18 and 29 years old in good health.

The V call is TRBV4-1, the J call TRBJ2-7; D possibly corresponds to TRBD1 (6 bases). CDR3 size: 14 residues. V was cut by 2 bases and J by 0 bases, with 8 bases left in between. In germline, CDR1 is MGHRA, CDR2 YSYEKL. Here the CDR3 reads CASSQRDTSYEQYF. Here the CDR3 DNA reads TGCGCCAGCAGCCAAAGGGACACCTCCTACGAGCAGTACTTC.

In its sample, this clonotype was seen a few times. The chain links TRBV11-2 to TRBJ1-2; 7 nucleotides align to TRBD1. V lost 5 bases, J lost 8 bases, and 14 bases stayed unmatched. CDR1 is SGHAT and CDR2 is FQNNGV in the germline V gene. The CDR3 loop spans 15 amino acids. CDR3 bases: TGTGCCAGCAGCCCAAGTATGGACAGGCTGGGCGGCTACACCTTC. Its translation is CASSPSMDRLGGYTF.

V gene TRBV11-2 combines with J gene TRBJ1-1, with D maybe TRBD1 (5 bases). Germline CDR1 and CDR2: SGHAT and FQNNGV. Trimming shortened V by 7 bases and J by 4 bases, and 13 bases separated the two germline ends. The CDR3 consists of 13 residues. Here the CDR3 reads CASTGWGVTEAFF. In DNA, the CDR3 is TGTGCCAGCACCGGGTGGGGGGTCACTGAAGCTTTCTTT.

The chain couples TRBV6-5 to TRBJ2-1; D not resolved. The length of the CDR3 is 12 residues. V lost 0 bases and J lost 8, with 5 bases in between. Looked up from germline, CDR1 is MNHEY and CDR2 is SVGAGI. CDR3 amino acids: CASSYSGYEQFF. The CDR3, as DNA: TGTGCCAGCAGTTACTCGGGATATGAGCAGTTCTTC.

This clonotype came up a few times. The CDR3 sequence: CASSLVGTGKETQYF. CDR3 nucleotide sequence: TGTGCCAGCAGCTTAGTGGGGACAGGGAAAGAGACCCAGTACTTC. The chain combines TRBV7-9 with TRBJ2-5, with 9 bases lining up with TRBD1. Germline CDR1 reads SEHNR; CDR2 reads FQNEAQ (reference sequence). Trimming took 1 base from V and 3 from J; bases not matched to a gene: 3. There are 15 residues in the CDR3. Full variable domain (outside the CDR3, taken from reference TRBV7-9 and TRBJ2-5): DTGVSQNPRHKITKRGQNVTFRCDPISEHNRLYWYRQTLGQGPEFLTYFQNEAQLEKSRLLSDRFSAERPKGSFSTLEIQRTEQGDSAMYLCASSLVGTGKETQYFGPGTRLLVL.

The chain recombines TRBV10-3 with TRBJ2-1; tentatively, D is TRBD1 (6 bases). Trimming cost V 7 bases and J 0 bases, with 10 bases left between them. CDR1 is ENHRY and CDR2 is SYGVKD in the germline V gene. The CDR3 extends over 14 amino acids. CDR3 in DNA: TGTGCCATCACTGAACAGGGCTCCTACAATGAGCAGTTCTTC. Its translation is CAITEQGSYNEQFF.

This chain uses TRBV15 with TRBJ2-1; D could derive from TRBD1 or TRBD2 (5 bases each). The CDR3 loop spans 16 amino acids. Trimming stripped 6 bases from V and 1 base from J, with 16 bases between. Germline loops: CDR1 LNHNV, CDR2 YYDKDF (reference sequence). CDR3 residues: CATRTLQGVSYNEQFF. Here the CDR3 DNA reads TGTGCCACCAGAACCCTTCAGGGAGTTTCCTACAATGAGCAGTTCTTC.

V is TRBV7-6 and J is TRBJ1-1, with 7 bases matching TRBD1. Germline V CDR1 and CDR2: SGHVS, FNYEAQ. This CDR3 contains 18 residues. Unmatched junction bases numbered 18, after V lost 3 bases and J lost 5 bases. CDR3 coding DNA: TGTGCCAGCAGCTTCAGCCCTCCGGGACAGCTCCGAAGGACTGAAGCTTTCTTT. It specifies CASSFSPPGQLRRTEAFF.

The chain has TRBV30 and TRBJ2-3, with D possibly being TRBD2 (5 bases). V was clipped by 2 bases and J by 3 bases, with 12 bases between them. The CDR3 extends over 14 amino acids. Germline CDR1 is GTSNPN and CDR2 is SVGIG (reference sequence). The CDR3 region has the DNA TGTGCCTGGAGTCCTCAACCGGGAACAGATACGCAGTATTTT. Residues: CAWSPQPGTDTQYF.

This clonotype came up a few times. The chain is built from TRBV7-2 and TRBJ2-3, with no clear D. CDR3 length: 14 amino acids. V was clipped by 5 bases and J by 6 bases, with 15 bases between them. From germline, CDR1 is SGHTA and CDR2 FQGNSA. The CDR3 DNA is TGTGCCAGCAGCCCCGGCCCGGAGTCTGATACGCAGTATTTT. Amino acids: CASSPGPESDTQYF.

In this sample, this clonotype turned up a few times. V usage is TRBV12-3 or TRBV12-4 and J usage is TRBJ2-6; D call uncertain. Between the trimmed V and J ends, which lost 5 bases and 4 bases, there was a span of 9 bases. The CDR3 consists of 14 residues. CDR3 in amino acids: CASSPLGGANVLTF. CDR3 coding DNA: TGTGCCAGCAGTCCCCTGGGGGGGGCCAACGTCCTGACTTTC.

The chain links TRBV4-1 to TRBJ2-1; D gene ambiguous. The end of the DNA is better explained by TRBJ2-7, so the J call may be wrong. Germline lookup yields CDR1 MGHRA and CDR2 YSYEKL. This CDR3 has 17 residues. The DNA of the CDR3 is TGCGCCAGCAGCCAAAGGGCGGCGCTTGGAGTCTACAATGAGCAGTACTTC. Translated: CASSQRAALGVYNEQYF.

This clonotype was seen more than once but under ten times. This sequence joins TRBV11-2 and TRBJ2-4, with 7 nucleotides matching TRBD2. V trimming: 4 bases; J trimming: 4 bases; junction bases outside the gene matches: 13. The CDR3 spans 17 residues. Germline V lookup: CDR1 SGHAT, CDR2 FQNNGV. CDR3 in DNA: TGTGCCAGCAGCTCGGGGGGAGTCGGCAATACAAAAAACATTCAGTACTTC. As protein: CASSSGGVGNTKNIQYF.